This T cell receptor beta chain was observed in a study of cytomegalovirus exposure and HLA in healthy donors. General study points: Most sequenced TCRs were rare (though some public TCRs occurred in many donors). Within the 90 to 150 validation repertoires, first-cohort TCR clusters tended to co-occur, according to a later analysis.

The CDR3 loop spans 15 amino acids. V gave up 1 base and J gave up 6 bases; unmatched junction bases: 5. Germline CDR1 and CDR2: LNHDA and SQIVND (reference sequence). The method was immunoSEQ multiplex PCR; TCRdb's version includes in-frame clones alone and lacks a portion of them. The sample contains under 400,000 clones, roughly 87% of which appear only once. The count of this clone is one. Its antigen is not identified. The sequence was collected from a man under 40 in good health and CMV-seronegative. Sequencing used PBMCs. V gene TRBV19 combines with J gene TRBJ2-3, with 9 bases fitting TRBD2. The CDR3 loop reads CASSIVASGADTQYF. As DNA, the CDR3 is TGTGCCAGTAGTATAGTGGCTAGCGGGGCGGATACGCAGTATTTT.